The 30 T cell receptor beta chains in this list originate from one sample, sequenced in a study of vaccination and CD4 T cells after COVID-19. These receptors' antigens are unknown. The study sequenced cultured CD4+ T cell DNA using the Oncomine TCR Beta short-read assay. TCRdb used MiXCR to reprocess the PCR reads, holding one entry per CDR3 protein. The sample contains 4,000 to 5,000 distinct CDR3 sequences, 15% to 20% of which appear only once. As to treatment: 10-day PBMC culture with coronavirus spike peptide pools or control peptides (ViraFEST assay). Sample: CD4+ T cells from blood, cultured in vitro. These receptors were obtained from a human donor who had recovered from COVID-19.

This clonotype was recorded a few times. The chain carries TRBV29-1 and TRBJ2-5; TRBD2 matches at 12 bases. CDR3 size: 13 residues. The V and J ends lost 3 bases and 6 bases, in that order; junction bases with no gene match: 2. Germline V gene sequence: CDR1 SQVTM, CDR2 ANQGSEA. The CDR3 is CSVDRTSGKTQYF. The CDR3 DNA is TGCAGCGTTGATAGGACTAGCGGGAAGACCCAGTACTTC.

This clonotype is termed medium-sized. CDR3 residues: CASSEFSDTQYF. The CDR3 DNA sequence: TGTGCCAGCAGCGAATTTTCAGATACGCAGTATTTT. The chain uses TRBV2 and TRBJ2-3; the D is unclear. The CDR3 loop spans 12 amino acids. The ends were cut back, 6 bases at V and 4 bases at J, with 8 bases in the middle. The germline gives CDR1 SNHLY, CDR2 FYNNEI.

The count of this clonotype is one. The chain uses TRBV2 and TRBJ2-1; 11 nucleotides match TRBD1. The V gene's germline CDR1 is SNHLY and CDR2 FYNNEI. This CDR3 contains 14 residues. Losses at the gene ends were 7 bases for V and 5 bases for J; bases not matched to a gene: 4. The CDR3 DNA is TGTGCCAGCACCGGGACAGGGGGTAACAATGAGCAGTTCTTC. This encodes CASTGTGGNNEQFF.

The chain couples TRBV7-9 to TRBJ2-7; TRBD1 is a possible D gene (5 bases). The CDR3 loop spans 14 amino acids. Germline V gene lookup returns CDR1 SEHNR and CDR2 FQNEAQ (reference sequence). The V end lost 4 bases, the J end lost 1 base, and 11 bases lay between the germline ends. CDR3 nucleotides: TGTGCCAGCAGCTCCCCGACAGATTCCTACGAGCAGTACTTC. Its protein is CASSSPTDSYEQYF.

V usage is TRBV5-1 and J usage is TRBJ1-3; a possible D gene is TRBD1 (6 bases). This CDR3 is 16 amino acids long. The germline CDR1 and CDR2 sequences are SGHRS and YFSETQ. V was clipped by 3 bases and J by 0 bases, with 13 bases between them. The CDR3 loop reads CASSYQIQGSGNTIYF. The CDR3 bases are TGCGCCAGCAGCTACCAAATACAGGGCTCTGGAAACACCATATATTTT.

The chain recombines TRBV5-8 with TRBJ2-1; D possibly corresponds to TRBD2 (6 bases). The CDR3 consists of 13 residues. V lost 7 bases and J lost 6, with 14 bases in between. Germline V CDR1 and CDR2: SGHTS, YDEGEE. The DNA for the CDR3 is TGTGCCAGCGCTTGGGGAGGTCCCAATGAGCAGTTCTTC. Translation gives CASAWGGPNEQFF.

J is TRBJ1-6 and V is TRBV18; unclear D gene. The length of the CDR3 is 15 residues. Trimming took off 3 bases at V and 7 bases at J, with 13 bases between the two ends. Germline V gene sequence: CDR1 KGHSH, CDR2 LQKENI. The CDR3 DNA follows: TGTGCCAGCTCACCGGGTGAGGGTTGGAATTCACCCCTCCACTTT. This codes for CASSPGEGWNSPLHF. Based on the CDR3 plus reference TRBV18 and TRBJ1-6, the full variable domain is NAGVMQNPRHLVRRRGQEARLRCSPMKGHSHVYWYRQLPEEGLKFMVYLQKENIIDESGMPKERFSAEFPKEGPSILRIQQVVRGDSAAYFCASSPGEGWNSPLHFGNGTRLTVT.

This clonotype was recorded a few times. The V call is TRBV27, the J call TRBJ2-3; D is uncertain. CDR3 length: 14 amino acids. Per the germline V gene, CDR1 is MNHEY and CDR2 is SMNVEV (reference sequence). Trimming removed 3 bases at V and 5 bases at J, with 12 bases between. The CDR3 DNA reads TGTGCCAGCAGTTTCCTCAGCCGTTTAGATACGCAGTATTTT. This gives the protein CASSFLSRLDTQYF.

By its share, this clonotype is medium-sized. The chain uses TRBV6-1 and TRBJ1-2, with D maybe TRBD1 (5 bases). The CDR3 extends over 12 amino acids. The V and J ends lost 7 bases and 4 bases respectively, with 10 bases between them. Germline-derived CDR1 and CDR2 are MNHNS and SASEGT. The CDR3 nucleotides read TGTGCCAGCAATCCCAGGGCCTATGGCTACACCTTC. Its protein is CASNPRAYGYTF.

This chain links TRBV19 with TRBJ2-2; a weak D match, TRBD2 (5 bases). Germline V gene data show CDR1 as LNHDA and CDR2 as SQIVND (reference sequence). With 3 bases removed from V and 4 bases from J, the gap between germline ends came to 15 bases. The CDR3 consists of 16 residues. This chain's CDR3 is CASSIYRTLGTGELFF. CDR3 DNA sequence: TGTGCCAGTAGTATTTATAGGACTCTAGGCACCGGGGAGCTGTTTTTT.

This clonotype is medium-sized by share. V is TRBV12-3 or TRBV12-4 and J is TRBJ2-3; possible D gene TRBD2, 6 bases. This CDR3 contains 16 residues. V lost 3 bases and J 5 bases, leaving 18 bases between the germline ends. The CDR3 nucleotides are TGTGCCAGCAGTTTCTACGGTAGGGGAGGTCGAGATACGCAGTATTTT. Protein product: CASSFYGRGGRDTQYF.

This clonotype has a handful of counts. This chain uses TRBV4-2 with TRBJ1-6; no reliable D call. Per the germline V gene, CDR1 is LGHNA and CDR2 is YNFKEQ. CDR3 length equals 13 residues. The V end was cut by 0 bases, the J end by 6 bases, with 3 bases between. The CDR3 nucleotides read TGTGCCAGCAGCCAAGAGCTTAATTCACCCCTCCACTTT. Protein: CASSQELNSPLHF.

The rearrangement uses TRBV10-1 and TRBJ2-5, with D uncertain. Trimming removed 11 bases at V and 2 bases at J, with 12 bases between. Germline loops: CDR1 WNHNN, CDR2 SYGVQD (reference sequence). This CDR3 has 12 residues. CDR3 bases: TGCGCCGAAGTAAAGAGTCAAGAGACCCAGTACTTC. Protein product: CAEVKSQETQYF.

The chain combines TRBV7-3 with TRBJ2-1, with a tentative D call TRBD1 (5 bases). CDR3 length: 13 amino acids. The V end was cut by 5 bases, the J end by 6 bases, with 11 bases between. From germline, CDR1 is SGHTA and CDR2 FQGTGA. CDR3 DNA sequence: TGTGCCAGCAGCGAAAAGGGGCTCAATGAGCAGTTCTTC. It is translated as CASSEKGLNEQFF.

The chain employs TRBV19 and TRBJ2-7, with 8 bases identical to TRBD1. J gave up 1 base and V 4 bases, and 3 bases lay outside the gene matches. This CDR3 has 14 residues. Germline assignment: CDR1 LNHDA and CDR2 SQIVND (reference sequence). As DNA, the CDR3 is TGTGCCAGTAGTAGACAGGGGAAATCCTACGAGCAGTACTTC. It is translated as CASSRQGKSYEQYF.

This clonotype was seen just once. The V gene is TRBV5-1, the J gene TRBJ2-3; D gene uncertain. Trimming stripped 1 base from V and 4 bases from J, with 7 bases between. Germline V CDR1 and CDR2: SGHRS, YFSETQ. The CDR3 extends over 13 amino acids. This CDR3 is CASSLRESDTQYF. The CDR3 DNA follows: TGCGCCAGCAGCTTGAGAGAATCAGATACGCAGTATTTT.

In the case of this clonotype: At one end the junction does not follow the germline gene, possibly because of a read error. This chain joins TRBV30 and TRBJ2-5; D assignment may be TRBD1 or TRBD2 (6 bases each). The germline gives CDR1 GTSNPN, CDR2 SVGIG (reference sequence). The CDR3 is made up of 15 amino acids. CDR3 residues: CAWSVGGAGWETRYF. CDR3 nucleotides: TGTGCCTGGAGTGTGGGGGGCGCGGGGTGGGAGACCCGGTACTTC.

This chain links TRBV27 with TRBJ2-1; no firm D call. Per the germline V gene, CDR1 is MNHEY and CDR2 is SMNVEV (reference sequence). Trimming stripped 6 bases from V and 0 bases from J, with 12 bases between. The CDR3 has 15 amino acids. This CDR3 reads CASRLGGSSYNEQFF. CDR3 nucleotide sequence: TGTGCCAGCAGGTTGGGCGGCAGCTCCTACAATGAGCAGTTCTTC.

This clonotype has only a few counts. The chain links TRBV6-1 to TRBJ1-3, with D unclear. The CDR3 contains 17 residues. Germline V gene data show CDR1 as MNHNS and CDR2 as SASEGT. V lost 3 bases, J lost 0 bases, and 15 bases lay in between. The DNA for the CDR3 is TGTGCCAGCAGTGAGACGTCGGACGCAAGCTCTGGAAACACCATATATTTT. Residues: CASSETSDASSGNTIYF.

This clonotype is judged large (0.1 to 1%). This chain links TRBV20-1 with TRBJ1-5; the D gene is possibly TRBD1 (6 bases). The CDR3 covers 13 residues. Deletions cut 4 bases from V and 4 bases from J, with 11 bases between. The germline gives CDR1 DFQATT, CDR2 SNEGSKA (reference sequence). CDR3 nucleotide sequence: TGCAGTGCTAAAACAACAGGGAATCAGCCCCAGCATTTT. Its translation is CSAKTTGNQPQHF.

This chain uses TRBV3-1 with TRBJ1-6, with D possibly matching TRBD1 (6 bases). Germline CDR1 and CDR2: LGHDT and YNNKEL (reference sequence). V shed 4 bases and J shed 9 bases, with 10 bases lying between them. CDR3 length equals 13 residues. CDR3 protein: CASSPDRISPLHF. The CDR3, as DNA: TGTGCCAGCAGCCCGGACAGAATTTCACCCCTCCACTTT. The full variable domain, its missing parts supplied by reference TRBV3-1 and TRBJ1-6, is DTAVSQTPKYLVTQMGNDKSIKCEQNLGHDTMYWYKQDSKKFLKIMFSYNNKELIINETVPNRFSPKSPDKAHLNLHINSLELGDSAVYFCASSPDRISPLHFGNGTRLTVT.

The V call is TRBV10-3, the J call TRBJ2-3; weak D call: TRBD2 (6 bases). V was pared by 4 bases and J by 4 bases, with 15 bases between. The CDR3 length is 15 residues. In germline, CDR1 is ENHRY, CDR2 SYGVKD. The CDR3 nucleotides are TGTGCCATCAGTGGGGAGGCGGTGGGGGCAGATACGCAGTATTTT. Protein: CAISGEAVGADTQYF.

This chain links TRBV6-2 or TRBV6-3 with TRBJ2-7; 8 bases are a match to TRBD1. This CDR3 has 13 residues. CDR1 and CDR2 from the germline V gene are MNHEY and SVGEGT. V was clipped by 6 bases and J by 3 bases; unmatched bases: 4. The CDR3 DNA is TGTGCCAGCAGATCGACAGGGGACTACGAGCAGTACTTC. It yields the protein CASRSTGDYEQYF.

The CDR3 DNA reads TGTGCCAGCAGCCCGACAGGGGGGGATGAAAAACTGTTTTTT. Encoded protein: CASSPTGGDEKLFF. The chain is built from TRBV5-4 and TRBJ1-4; 9 nucleotides match TRBD1. Unmatched junction bases numbered 4, after V lost 4 bases and J lost 6 bases. Germline V CDR1 and CDR2: SGHNT, YYREEE (reference sequence). The CDR3 has 14 amino acids.

This clonotype is labeled as medium-sized. The gene calls are TRBV2 and TRBJ2-7, with unresolved D. There are 14 residues in the CDR3. The germline V and J ends were trimmed by 3 bases and 9 bases, with 18 bases remaining between them. Germline V CDR1 and CDR2: SNHLY, FYNNEI. The CDR3, as DNA: TGTGCCAGCAGTGATTCTTTGGGCACTCACGGGCAGTACTTC. Protein product: CASSDSLGTHGQYF.

The sample holds a few counts of this clonotype. V is TRBV6-1 and J is TRBJ2-2; 8 nucleotides align to TRBD2. The V segment lost 6 bases and the J segment 6 bases; nucleotides outside the gene matches: 9. The length of the CDR3 is 15 residues. The germline CDR1 and CDR2 sequences are MNHNS and SASEGT. CDR3 in amino acids: CASRPGLGGAGELFF. As DNA, the CDR3 is TGTGCCAGCAGACCGGGACTAGGAGGGGCCGGGGAGCTGTTTTTT.

This clonotype was counted only a few times. The DNA for the CDR3 is TGTGCCACCAGCAGAGAGCGGGGACTCGCCGCCGGGGAGCTGTTTTTT. Protein sequence: CATSRERGLAAGELFF. The chain links TRBV15 to TRBJ2-2; D is possibly TRBD2 (6 bases). Looked up from germline, CDR1 is LNHNV and CDR2 is YYDKDF (reference sequence). This CDR3 has 16 residues. V was cut by 0 bases and J by 6 bases, with 14 bases left in between.

The chain carries TRBV20-1 and TRBJ2-7; possible D gene TRBD1, 5 bases. V was shortened by 5 bases and J by 3 bases, with 20 bases between the two germline ends. Germline CDR1 and CDR2: DFQATT and SNEGSKA (reference sequence). This CDR3 is 15 amino acids long. The chain's CDR3 is CSASGQGTINYEQYF. CDR3 in DNA: TGCAGTGCTTCCGGCCAGGGCACAATTAACTACGAGCAGTACTTC.

This clonotype was picked up a small number of times. The V call is TRBV6-5, the J call TRBJ2-3; 10 positions agree with TRBD2. V lost 3 bases, J lost 3 bases, and 6 bases stayed unmatched. This CDR3 contains 16 residues. Per the germline V gene, CDR1 is MNHEY and CDR2 is SVGAGI. CDR3 DNA sequence: TGTGCCAGCAGTTATTTAGCGGGGGGTGGGACAGATACGCAGTATTTT. Its protein product is CASSYLAGGGTDTQYF.

This clonotype was observed a few times. The CDR3 coding sequence is TGTGCCAGCAGTTCGGATGGAGGGGCCGCGGCTTTCTTT. It specifies CASSSDGGAAAFF. The chain combines TRBV12-3 or TRBV12-4 with TRBJ1-1, with D perhaps matching TRBD1 (5 bases). V was trimmed by 4 bases and J by 11 bases, leaving 17 bases between them. This CDR3 spans 13 amino acids.